This TCR beta chain was observed in a study of monozygotic twins with inflammatory bowel disease. TCRdb reprocessed the 5' RACE reads and stores each CDR3 protein as one record, lacking DNA. This sample's clone table lists about 420,000 distinct CDR3 sequences. Sequenced: blood. The TCR sequence derives from a human donor with ulcerative colitis or Crohn's disease, or a healthy co-twin of an affected twin (not recorded which).

The CDR3 spells CSVTPILTYNEQFF. The J gene is TRBJ2-1, the V gene TRBV29-1. The germline V gene encodes CDR1 SQVTM and CDR2 ANQGSEA. The CDR3 runs 14 residues.